This entry features one T cell receptor (beta chain) sequence. TCRdb redid the calling of the 5' RACE reads with MiXCR, one entry per CDR3 protein. The table shows fewer than 400,000 distinct CDR3 sequences, with 13% occurring only once. This sample stems from a study of T-cell memory formation after mild COVID-19. Turning to the study itself: Largely, TCR clusters stayed within a single donor.

The clonotype was recovered from a young man who had mild COVID-19 (a few samples of this study predate the infection). Cell type and time point are not known. Sequencing was carried out using PBMCs or a T cell subset sorted from them (not recorded which).

CDR3 sequence reads: CATNQEEWPSYGYTF. As DNA, the CDR3 is TGTGCCACTAATCAAGAGGAGTGGCCTAGCTATGGCTACACCTTC. The chain links TRBV7-2 to TRBJ1-2, with D unclear. V was clipped by 10 bases and J by 4 bases, with 22 bases between them. The germline gives CDR1 SGHTA, CDR2 FQGNSA. CDR3 size: 15 residues.